Sequencing of this T cell receptor beta chain was carried out in a study of T cell responses to AZD1222 COVID-19 vaccine. Study-level findings and limits: Once two AZD1222 doses were given, Spike-specific TCR breadth and depth went up. There were repertoire samples only from the period after the peak T cell response. Across spike, vaccine-associated CD4 TCRs were found, dominant at 160-218 and 743-854. Targets within unmutated variant regions were reportedly found for nearly half of spike-specific TCRs.

Details on this clone: Its antigen is not identified.

The assay was immunoSEQ multiplex PCR, and TCRdb's table has in-frame clones only and misses some. The sample yields under 200,000 clones, roughly nine tenths seen once. Germline V lookup: CDR1 ENHRY, CDR2 SYGVKD. This CDR3 is 14 amino acids long. The V gene end was trimmed by 10 bases and the J gene end by 2 bases; junction bases not matched to a gene: 5. Sequencing used peripheral blood, obtained 28 days after the second AZD1222 dose. The origin of this receptor is an adult who received the AZD1222 COVID-19 vaccine. The chain recombines TRBV10-3 with TRBJ2-7, with 13 bases identical to TRBD2. DNA of the CDR3: TGTGCCACGCGACTAGCGGGAGGCCCCTACGAGCAGTACTTC. Translation: CATRLAGGPYEQYF.